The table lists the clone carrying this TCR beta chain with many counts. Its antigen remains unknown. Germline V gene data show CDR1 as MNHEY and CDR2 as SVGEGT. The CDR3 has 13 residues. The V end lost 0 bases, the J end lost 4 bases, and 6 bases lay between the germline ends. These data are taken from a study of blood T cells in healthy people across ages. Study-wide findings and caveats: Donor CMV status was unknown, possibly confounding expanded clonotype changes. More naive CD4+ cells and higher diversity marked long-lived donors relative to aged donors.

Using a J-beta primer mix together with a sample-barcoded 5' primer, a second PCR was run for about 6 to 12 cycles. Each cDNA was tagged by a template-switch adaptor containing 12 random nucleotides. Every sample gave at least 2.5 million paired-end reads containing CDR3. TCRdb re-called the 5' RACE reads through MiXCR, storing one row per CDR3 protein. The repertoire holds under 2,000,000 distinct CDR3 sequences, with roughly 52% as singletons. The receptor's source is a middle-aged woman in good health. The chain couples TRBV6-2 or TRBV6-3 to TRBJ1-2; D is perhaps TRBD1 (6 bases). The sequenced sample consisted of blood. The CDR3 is CASSYSTGYGYTF. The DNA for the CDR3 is TGTGCCAGCAGTTACTCGACAGGCTATGGCTACACCTTC.